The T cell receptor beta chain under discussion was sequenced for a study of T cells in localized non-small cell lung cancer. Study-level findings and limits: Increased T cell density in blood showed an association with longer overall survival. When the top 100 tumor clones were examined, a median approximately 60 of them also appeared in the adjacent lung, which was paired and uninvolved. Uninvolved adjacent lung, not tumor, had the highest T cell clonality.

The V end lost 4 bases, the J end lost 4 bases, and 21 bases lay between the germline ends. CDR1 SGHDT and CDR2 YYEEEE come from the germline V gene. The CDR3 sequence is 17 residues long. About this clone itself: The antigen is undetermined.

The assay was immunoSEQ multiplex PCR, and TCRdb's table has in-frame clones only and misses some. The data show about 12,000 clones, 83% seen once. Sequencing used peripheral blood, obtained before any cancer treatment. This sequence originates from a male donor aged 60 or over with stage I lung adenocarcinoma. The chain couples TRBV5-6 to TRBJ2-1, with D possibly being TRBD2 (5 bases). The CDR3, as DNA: TGTGCCAGCAGCCCCTCGACGGGAAGAGAGTGGTACAATGAGCAGTTCTTC. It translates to CASSPSTGREWYNEQFF. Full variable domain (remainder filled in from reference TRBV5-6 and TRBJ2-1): DAGVTQSPTHLIKTRGQQVTLRCSPKSGHDTVSWYQQALGQGPQFIFQYYEEEERQRGNFPDRFSGHQFPNYSSELNVNALLLGDSALYLCASSPSTGREWYNEQFFGPGTRLTVL.